The 24 T cell receptor beta chains below come from one sample, sequenced in a study of T cells in Graves' hyperthyroidism and ophthalmopathy. TCR beta CDR3 region amplification was performed from RNA transcripts. TCR CDR3 regions were first amplified by RT-PCR with HTBI primers. MiXCR, run by TCRdb on the multiplex PCR reads, gives a single entry per CDR3 protein. The data show 360,000 or so distinct CDR3 sequences, about 18% seen once. Sequencing was carried out using blood. These receptor sequences come from a woman aged 18-30 years with Graves' hyperthyroidism.

This clonotype was found many times. The chain is built from TRBV20-1 and TRBJ2-7; unclear D gene. Germline V gene lookup returns CDR1 DFQATT and CDR2 SNEGSKA (reference sequence). The CDR3 length is 13 residues. Trimming left V 0 bases short and J 1 base short, with 7 bases between. The CDR3 reads CSARDFRSYEQYF. Here the CDR3 DNA reads TGCAGTGCTAGAGATTTCAGGTCCTACGAGCAGTACTTC.

This clonotype was detected many times. The rearrangement links TRBV29-1 to TRBJ1-1; maybe TRBD1 (5 bases). V shed 7 bases and J shed 0 bases, with 12 bases lying between them. The CDR3 has 13 amino acids. Germline V gene sequence: CDR1 SQVTM, CDR2 ANQGSEA. This CDR3 reads CSAHPTVNTEAFF. The CDR3 DNA sequence: TGCAGCGCCCACCCGACAGTGAACACTGAAGCTTTCTTT.

A note on this clonotype: A much larger clone differs from this one at a single base, so this may be a read error. The conserved phenylalanine or tryptophan normally closing the CDR3 is absent here, so this likely arose from a read error. The chain recombines TRBV5-1 with TRBJ1-3; 7 bases fit TRBD1. Trimming at V came to 4 bases and at J to 0 bases, leaving 10 bases not matched to a gene. Germline CDR1 and CDR2: SGHRS and YFSETQ. The CDR3 sequence is 17 residues long. CDR3 amino acids: CASSEGTDLLSGNTIYL. Here the CDR3 DNA reads TGCGCCAGCAGCGAAGGGACAGATCTCCTCTCTGGAAACACCATATATTTG.

This clonotype appeared many times. This chain joins TRBV30 and TRBJ2-5; a weak D match, TRBD2 (5 bases). Germline V gives CDR1 GTSNPN, CDR2 SVGIG (reference sequence). The CDR3 is 12 amino acids. The V and J ends lost 6 bases and 2 bases respectively, with 10 bases between them. The DNA of the CDR3 is TGTGCCTGCCGACTACTACAAGAGACCCAGTACTTC. This translates into CACRLLQETQYF.

This clonotype appeared many times. CDR3 sequence: CATSDLHGRDTQYF. CDR3 bases: TGTGCCACCAGTGATTTGCATGGGAGGGATACGCAGTATTTT. The rearrangement uses TRBV24-1 and TRBJ2-3, with a weak D call TRBD2 (6 bases). V lost 0 bases, J lost 6 bases, and 9 bases lay in between. The CDR3 extends over 14 amino acids. From germline, CDR1 is KGHDR and CDR2 SFDVKD.

This rearrangement joins TRBV5-5 to TRBJ1-2; TRBD1 agrees at 9 bases. After removal of 3 bases from V and 7 bases from J, the junction contained 10 bases not matched to a gene. The length of the CDR3 is 15 residues. Germline CDR1 and CDR2: SGHKS and YYEKEE (reference sequence). This CDR3 is CASSSRDRDVVGYTF. CDR3 nucleotides: TGTGCCAGCAGCTCCCGGGACAGGGACGTAGTTGGCTACACCTTC.

Many counts were recorded for this clonotype. V usage is TRBV6-1 and J usage is TRBJ1-2, with D possibly TRBD1 on 6 matching bases. Germline CDR1 is MNHNS and CDR2 is SASEGT. Trimming cost V 4 bases and J 5 bases, with 14 bases left between them. This CDR3 has 14 residues. The CDR3, as DNA: TGTGCCAGCAGTGGAGCTATGACAGGATATGGCTACACCTTC. Its protein product is CASSGAMTGYGYTF.

There are a few counts of this clonotype. A much more abundant neighbour one base away suggests this may be a read error. This chain joins TRBV5-4 and TRBJ1-5; D not certain. CDR1 and CDR2 (germline): SGHNT, YYREEE (reference sequence). The CDR3 runs to 13 residues. Trimming cost V 2 bases and J 6 bases, with 9 bases left between them. The CDR3 spells CASSLSLGQPQHF. CDR3 bases: TGTGCCAGCAGCTTATCGTTGGGTCAGCCCCAGCATTTT. The whole variable domain, remainder taken from reference TRBV5-4 and TRBJ1-5, is ETGVTQSPTHLIKTRGQQVTLRCSSQSGHNTVSWYQQALGQGPQFIFQYYREEENGRGNFPPRFSGLQFPNYSSELNVNALELDDSALYLCASSLSLGQPQHFGDGTRLSIL.

The chain combines TRBV10-3 with TRBJ1-3, with 9 bases aligning to TRBD1. V lost 3 bases to trimming and J lost 3 bases; unmatched junction nucleotides: 6. Germline V gives CDR1 ENHRY, CDR2 SYGVKD. The CDR3 loop spans 16 amino acids. The CDR3 DNA sequence: TGTGCCATCAGTGACTCGACAGGGGGAAATGGAAACACCATATATTTT. Translation: CAISDSTGGNGNTIYF.

Many counts were recorded for this clonotype. This chain uses TRBV19 with TRBJ1-5, with 8 bases fitting TRBD1. Trimming at V came to 10 bases and at J to 6 bases, leaving 8 bases not matched to a gene. Germline CDR1 LNHDA, CDR2 SQIVND (reference sequence). The CDR3 has 13 amino acids. The chain's CDR3 is CATRGTGTQPQHF. The CDR3 DNA sequence: TGTGCCACTAGAGGGACAGGAACTCAGCCCCAGCATTTT.

A few counts support this clonotype. The V gene is TRBV5-4, the J gene TRBJ2-5, with 9 positions matching TRBD1. The V gene end was trimmed by 4 bases and the J gene end by 9 bases; junction bases not matched to a gene: 19. CDR1 and CDR2 from the germline V gene are SGHNT and YYREEE (reference sequence). CDR3 length: 17 residues. CDR3 nucleotides: TGTGCCAGCAGCCTGACAGGGGGTAGTGGGTTCCTGGGGGCCCAGTACTTC. Protein product: CASSLTGGSGFLGAQYF.

As concerns this clonotype: Since a much larger clone is just one base distant, this may be a read error. V and J are TRBV12-3 or TRBV12-4 and TRBJ2-7; 9 nucleotides agree with TRBD1. This CDR3 comprises 14 residues. DNA for the CDR3: TGTTCCAGCAGTACAGGGGGCGCGATCTACGAGCAGTACTTC. Translation gives CSSSTGGAIYEQYF.

This clonotype was picked up a small number of times. The chain carries TRBV3-1 and TRBJ1-2; a possible D gene is TRBD1 (5 bases). This CDR3 contains 14 residues. The V and J ends lost 5 bases and 5 bases respectively, with 15 bases between them. Germline V gives CDR1 LGHDT, CDR2 YNNKEL (reference sequence). The CDR3 sequence: CASSNQGGTYGYTF. CDR3 nucleotide sequence: TGTGCCAGCAGCAACCAGGGTGGGACTTATGGCTACACCTTC. Supplemented by reference TRBV3-1 and TRBJ1-2, the full variable domain reads DTAVSQTPKYLVTQMGNDKSIKCEQNLGHDTMYWYKQDSKKFLKIMFSYNNKELIINETVPNRFSPKSPDKAHLNLHINSLELGDSAVYFCASSNQGGTYGYTFGSGTRLTVV.

The table lists this clonotype with many counts. The chain combines TRBV12-5 with TRBJ1-3; D unresolved. The germline V gene has CDR1 LGHNT and CDR2 FRNRAP. This CDR3 is built from 15 residues. V was shortened by 6 bases and J by 0 bases, with 12 bases between the two germline ends. The CDR3 spells CASGRWIHSGNTIYF. CDR3 sequence (DNA): TGTGCTAGTGGCCGATGGATCCACTCTGGAAACACCATATATTTT.

This clonotype was observed many times. The CDR3 nucleotides are TGTGCCAGCAGTGAAGTGGGTGGACAGGGACAAGAGACCCAGTACTTC. Translated: CASSEVGGQGQETQYF. The chain recombines TRBV6-1 with TRBJ2-5; 8 bases agree with TRBD1. Germline CDR1 and CDR2: MNHNS and SASEGT. The CDR3 has 16 amino acids. The junction had 6 bases not matched to a gene; V was cut back by 1 base and J by 2 bases.

Many counts were recorded for this clonotype. The rearrangement uses TRBV6-5 and TRBJ1-3, with D unclear. The germline V and J ends were trimmed by 2 bases and 0 bases, with 8 bases remaining between them. The germline V gene has CDR1 MNHEY and CDR2 SVGAGI. This CDR3 has 15 amino acids. CDR3 DNA: TGTGCCAGCAGTTACACGGTTAACTCTGGAAACACCATATATTTT. Its translation: CASSYTVNSGNTIYF.

This clonotype has a count of ten or more. Sequence at one end of the junction differs from germline and may be a read error. The CDR3 sequence is CASSLDGDPTYKQYF. The CDR3 DNA follows: TGTGCCAGCAGTTTAGATGGGGATCCCACCTACAAGCAGTACTTC. The chain employs TRBV27 and TRBJ2-7; D uncertain. There are 15 residues in the CDR3. Looked up from germline, CDR1 is MNHEY and CDR2 is SMNVEV (reference sequence).

This clonotype came up a few times. J is TRBJ2-7 and V is TRBV6-1; D remains ambiguous. The V end lost 5 bases, the J end lost 4 bases, and 15 bases lay between the germline ends. This CDR3 comprises 14 residues. Germline V CDR1 and CDR2: MNHNS, SASEGT. Here the CDR3 reads CASSTLLGGYEQYF. CDR3 bases: TGTGCCAGCAGTACCCTATTAGGCGGATACGAGCAGTACTTC.

Comment on this clonotype: Possible read error: a much larger clone is one base away. The chain has TRBV18 and TRBJ1-1, with D perhaps matching TRBD1 (5 bases). With 3 bases removed from V and 0 bases from J, the gap between germline ends came to 14 bases. Germline assignment: CDR1 KGHSH and CDR2 LQKENI. The CDR3 is made up of 16 amino acids. This chain's CDR3 is CASSPGPEVMNTEAFF. The CDR3 nucleotides are TGTGCCAGCTCACCGGGACCAGAGGTAATGAACACTGAAGCTTTCTTT.

This clonotype was counted at least ten times. This CDR3 reads CATSRQGLQETQYF. CDR3 in DNA: TGTGCCACCAGCAGACAGGGTCTCCAAGAGACCCAGTACTTC. The rearrangement joins TRBV15 to TRBJ2-5, with a tentative D call TRBD1 (5 bases). V lost 2 bases to trimming and J lost 1 base, with 8 bases between them. The CDR3 has 14 residues. In germline, CDR1 is LNHNV, CDR2 YYDKDF (reference sequence).

This clonotype appeared many times. This rearrangement joins TRBV12-3 or TRBV12-4 to TRBJ1-1; no firm D call. V was cut by 1 base and J by 4 bases, with 10 bases left in between. CDR3 size: 14 residues. As DNA, the CDR3 is TGTGCCAGCAGTTTAGTAGGGTTGGGCACTGAAGCTTTCTTT. Its translation: CASSLVGLGTEAFF.

At least ten counts were recorded for this clonotype. This rearrangement joins TRBV7-2 to TRBJ1-2; the match to TRBD1 covers 8 bases. With 3 bases clipped from V and 4 bases from J, the junction kept 7 bases outside the gene matches. Germline V lookup: CDR1 SGHTA, CDR2 FQGNSA. This CDR3 is 15 amino acids long. CDR3 in amino acids: CASSLEQGDFYGYTF. CDR3 coding DNA: TGTGCCAGCAGCTTGGAACAGGGGGACTTCTATGGCTACACCTTC.

This clonotype was picked up many times. This sequence joins TRBV6-1 and TRBJ2-5, with D hard to call. Germline V gene lookup returns CDR1 MNHNS and CDR2 SASEGT. Deletions cut 6 bases from V and 12 bases from J, with 14 bases between. This CDR3 spans 11 amino acids. In DNA form, the CDR3 reads TGTGCCAGCAGGTTATCTCTTATGGAGTACTTC. Encoded protein: CASRLSLMEYF.

This clonotype was seen at least ten times. This chain joins TRBV5-1 and TRBJ2-5; 7 bases align to TRBD2. Losses at the gene ends were 3 bases for V and 4 bases for J; bases not matched to a gene: 9. This CDR3 has 15 amino acids. Germline lookup yields CDR1 SGHRS and CDR2 YFSETQ. The CDR3 is CASSSLTPGGETQYF. The CDR3 region has the DNA TGCGCCAGCAGCTCCCTAACTCCGGGGGGAGAGACCCAGTACTTC.